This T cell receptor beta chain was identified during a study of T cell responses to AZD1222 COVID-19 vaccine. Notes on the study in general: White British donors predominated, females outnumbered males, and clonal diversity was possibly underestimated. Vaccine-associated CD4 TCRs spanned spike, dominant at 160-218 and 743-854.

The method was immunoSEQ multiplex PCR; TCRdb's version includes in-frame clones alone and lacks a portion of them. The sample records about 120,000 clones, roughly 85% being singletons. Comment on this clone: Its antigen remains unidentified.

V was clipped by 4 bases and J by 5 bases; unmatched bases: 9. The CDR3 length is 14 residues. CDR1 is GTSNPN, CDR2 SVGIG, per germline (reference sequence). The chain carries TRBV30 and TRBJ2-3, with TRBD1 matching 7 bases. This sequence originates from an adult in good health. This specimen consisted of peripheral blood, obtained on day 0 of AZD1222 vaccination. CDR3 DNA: TGTGCCTGGAACCGGGACAGCCAGATAGATACGCAGTATTTT. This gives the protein CAWNRDSQIDTQYF.